Here is one T cell receptor (beta chain) with its context. What it binds is not known. The CDR3 length is 14 residues. The V end lost 4 bases, the J end lost 4 bases, and 13 bases lay between the germline ends. Constant-segment primers and 5'RACE yielded cDNA libraries for TCR alpha and TCR beta, each carrying sample barcodes and UMIs. TCRdb analysed the 5' RACE reads with MiXCR anew, one entry per CDR3 protein. The sample has fewer than 50,000 distinct CDR3 sequences; 6% to 8% are singletons. The data stem from a study of T-cell memory formation after mild COVID-19. Notes on the study in general: Pre-infection memory harbored some responding clones, suggesting cross-reactive memory joined. Contracting CD8+ clones were enriched in EMRA, CD4+ mainly in CM and EM.

The chain joins TRBV12-3 or TRBV12-4 to TRBJ1-2; D is uncertain. What was sequenced was PBMCs or a T cell subset sorted from them (not recorded which). The sequence came from a man younger than 30 who had mild COVID-19 (a few samples of this study predate the infection). Cell type and time point are not known. The CDR3 DNA is TGTGCCAGCAGTTCAACCCCCAGATTCTATGGCTACACCTTC. Its protein is CASSSTPRFYGYTF.